The 27 T cell receptor beta chains below come from one sample, sequenced in a study of T cell responses to AZD1222 COVID-19 vaccine (dated by TCRdb to the early 2020s). Interpreted using the paper, the time point label stands for: baseline before first vaccination. The method was the immunoSEQ multiplex PCR assay. TCRdb limited this immuneACCESS table to in-frame rearrangements with V and J called. A share of clones is missing; checked studies link under half to unresolved V genes, and the rest is unexplained. In all, the sample holds 110,000 or so clones, and over 80% of those were seen once. The ten largest clonotypes hold approximately 5% of the sample. The source material was peripheral blood, sampled on day 0 of AZD1222 vaccination. The receptors derive from an adult in good health.

The chain has TRBV5-6 and TRBJ1-4; 11 bases are a match to TRBD1. CDR3 length: 15 amino acids. The junction had 5 bases not matched to a gene; V was cut back by 2 bases and J by 8 bases. Germline lookup yields CDR1 SGHDT and CDR2 YYEEEE. The CDR3 sequence: CASSFGTGGGEKLFF. Here the CDR3 DNA reads TGTGCCAGCAGCTTTGGGACAGGGGGAGGGGAAAAACTGTTTTTT.

The J gene is TRBJ1-4, the V gene TRBV5-1; 7 bases are a match to TRBD1. Germline CDR1 is SGHRS and CDR2 is YFSETQ. Unmatched junction bases numbered 12, after V lost 4 bases and J lost 12 bases. This CDR3 is built from 14 residues. The CDR3 loop reads CASSPGQTDEELFF. CDR3 nucleotide sequence: TGCGCCAGCAGCCCGGGACAGACGGACGAGGAACTGTTTTTT.

The chain uses TRBV25-1 and TRBJ2-7, with 11 bases matching TRBD2. CDR3 length equals 14 residues. With 6 bases clipped from V and 2 bases from J, the junction kept 3 bases outside the gene matches. Germline V gives CDR1 MGHDK, CDR2 SYGVNS. Written as DNA, the CDR3 is TGTGCCAGCAGGGGGACTAGCGGAACCTACGAGCAGTACTTC. Its protein is CASRGTSGTYEQYF.

This chain joins TRBV18 and TRBJ1-1; possibly TRBD1 for D (5 bases). Looked up from germline, CDR1 is KGHSH and CDR2 is LQKENI. There are 16 residues in the CDR3. Trimming cost V 2 bases and J 2 bases, with 15 bases left between them. The CDR3 here is CASSPTAGLINTEAFF. CDR3 coding DNA: TGTGCCAGCTCACCAACAGCGGGACTCATCAACACTGAAGCTTTCTTT.

The gene calls are TRBV3-1 (or the pseudogene TRBV3-2) and TRBJ2-3; D is perhaps TRBD2 (5 bases). CDR1 is LGHDT, CDR2 YNNKEL, per germline (reference sequence). Trimming shortened V by 0 bases and J by 7 bases, and 17 bases separated the two germline ends. The length of the CDR3 is 16 residues. The DNA of the CDR3 is TGTGCCAGCAGCCAAGAAAGGCGGCTAGCTTCAAATACGCAGTATTTT. Encoded protein: CASSQERRLASNTQYF.

The J gene is TRBJ2-5, the V gene TRBV19, with D possibly matching TRBD1 (5 bases). The germline V gene has CDR1 LNHDA and CDR2 SQIVND (reference sequence). The CDR3 loop spans 15 amino acids. V lost 4 bases and J 4 bases, leaving 16 bases between the germline ends. The CDR3 DNA reads TGTGCCAGTAGTACTAGACCCCGAACAGGAGAGACCCAGTACTTC. It is translated as CASSTRPRTGETQYF. The entire variable domain, with the rest obtained from reference TRBV19 and TRBJ2-5, is as follows: DGGITQSPKYLFRKEGQNVTLSCEQNLNHDAMYWYRQDPGQGLRLIYYSQIVNDFQKGDIAEGYSVSREKKESFPLTVTSAQKNPTAFYLCASSTRPRTGETQYFGPGTRLLVL.

V gene TRBV7-3 combines with J gene TRBJ1-2; D remains unclear. Germline CDR1 is SGHTA and CDR2 is FQGTGA. The CDR3 covers 17 residues. The germline V and J ends were trimmed by 1 base and 6 bases, with 21 bases remaining between them. CDR3 residues: CASSLIASGRLVDGYTF. As DNA, the CDR3 is TGTGCCAGCAGCTTAATTGCTAGCGGACGGCTCGTAGATGGCTACACCTTC.

The CDR3 DNA sequence: TGTGCCAGCAGCCACGGGCTTATGAACATTCAGTACTTC. Amino acid sequence: CASSHGLMNIQYF. The chain joins TRBV3-1 (or the pseudogene TRBV3-2) to TRBJ2-4; no definite D call. V was clipped by 3 bases and J by 7 bases, with 10 bases between them. This CDR3 spans 13 amino acids. Germline assignment: CDR1 LGHDT and CDR2 YNNKEL (reference sequence).

V is TRBV10-3 and J is TRBJ2-7; 9 nucleotides line up with TRBD2. Germline loops: CDR1 ENHRY, CDR2 SYGVKD. CDR3 size: 15 residues. The V segment lost 4 bases and the J segment 0 bases; nucleotides outside the gene matches: 4. The DNA for the CDR3 is TGTGCCATCAGTGGGGCTAGCGGGGTCTCCTACGAGCAGTACTTC. This codes for CAISGASGVSYEQYF.

This clone was counted only a few times. The rearrangement joins TRBV19 to TRBJ2-2, with 11 bases identical to TRBD2. Germline V gives CDR1 LNHDA, CDR2 SQIVND (reference sequence). The ends lost 10 bases at V and 4 bases at J; junction bases unmatched: 11. The CDR3 runs to 16 residues. The CDR3 sequence is CATRTSGRTLTGELFF. CDR3 nucleotides: TGTGCCACCCGAACTAGCGGGAGAACCCTCACCGGGGAGCTGTTTTTT.

This clone appeared a single time. The V gene is TRBV7-2, the J gene TRBJ1-2; a possible D gene is TRBD1 (5 bases). V lost 1 base and J 4 bases, leaving 16 bases between the germline ends. The length of the CDR3 is 16 residues. CDR1 SGHTA and CDR2 FQGNSA come from the germline V gene. The CDR3 spells CASSLGWGGTVYGYTF. CDR3 nucleotide sequence: TGTGCCAGCAGCTTAGGATGGGGGGGTACCGTCTATGGCTACACCTTC.

The chain is built from TRBV6-6 and TRBJ1-5, with a weak D call TRBD1 (5 bases). Germline lookup yields CDR1 MNHNY and CDR2 SVGAGI (reference sequence). The V gene lost 2 bases and the J gene lost 2 bases, with 10 bases spanning the gap. The CDR3 extends over 15 amino acids. The CDR3: CASSYLGGGNQPQHF. The CDR3 bases are TGTGCCAGCAGTTACCTGGGGGGGGGCAATCAGCCCCAGCATTTT.

The chain joins TRBV24-1 to TRBJ2-1; the match to TRBD1 covers 9 bases. The CDR3 spans 15 residues. V shed 9 bases, J shed 6 bases, and the junction held 11 bases outside the gene matches. Looked up from germline, CDR1 is KGHDR and CDR2 is SFDVKD. The CDR3 nucleotides read TGTGCCACCCAGGTGGGGACAGGGTTCCCCAATGAGCAGTTCTTC. Its translation: CATQVGTGFPNEQFF.

This clone turned up a few times. The genes are TRBV4-1 and TRBJ2-7; no reliable D call. Germline CDR1 reads MGHRA; CDR2 reads YSYEKL. V was cut by 1 base and J by 2 bases, with 21 bases left in between. The CDR3 loop spans 18 amino acids. In nucleotides, the CDR3 is TGCGCCAGCAGCCAAGCCCCAAGCCCCTCAGTGAGCCCCTACGAGCAGTACTTC. Its translation is CASSQAPSPSVSPYEQYF.

The chain links TRBV10-3 to TRBJ1-2, with D possibly being TRBD1 (5 bases). Germline V lookup: CDR1 ENHRY, CDR2 SYGVKD. This CDR3 contains 14 residues. Trimming took off 0 bases at V and 8 bases at J, with 13 bases between the two ends. The CDR3 DNA sequence: TGTGCCATCAGTGAGTCGGTGGGGACGTGGGGCTACACCTTC. It yields the protein CAISESVGTWGYTF.

This clone occurred once. The chain recombines TRBV7-3 with TRBJ2-5; TRBD2 aligns across 7 bases. Germline V gene sequence: CDR1 SGHTA, CDR2 FQGTGA. CDR3 length equals 19 residues. Trimming took 1 base from V and 1 from J; bases not matched to a gene: 15. The CDR3 nucleotides read TGTGCCAGCAGCTTAAGCGCCGCGGGGGAGCCGGCGGCCCAAGAGACCCAGTACTTC. This codes for CASSLSAAGEPAAQETQYF.

The V call is TRBV5-1, the J call TRBJ2-3; D gene unclear. The CDR3 runs to 14 residues. V was clipped by 0 bases and J by 6 bases, with 11 bases between them. Germline V lookup: CDR1 SGHRS, CDR2 YFSETQ. The CDR3 DNA sequence: TGCGCCAGCAGCTTGGAAGGGCTCGGGGATACGCAGTATTTT. Its translation: CASSLEGLGDTQYF.

This clone showed up just once. The CDR3, as DNA: TGTGCCAGTAGTGAAAACCTCTCGGGCTCCTACGAGCAGTACTTC. This sequence encodes CASSENLSGSYEQYF. J is TRBJ2-7 and V is TRBV19; the D is unclear. With 5 bases removed from V and 0 bases from J, the gap between germline ends came to 14 bases. Germline V CDR1 and CDR2: LNHDA, SQIVND (reference sequence). The CDR3 spans 15 residues. The variable domain in full, with the rest retrieved from reference TRBV19 and TRBJ2-7, is DGGITQSPKYLFRKEGQNVTLSCEQNLNHDAMYWYRQDPGQGLRLIYYSQIVNDFQKGDIAEGYSVSREKKESFPLTVTSAQKNPTAFYLCASSENLSGSYEQYFGPGTRLTVT.

This rearrangement joins TRBV7-2 to TRBJ2-5; the match to TRBD2 covers 9 bases. Germline CDR1 reads SGHTA; CDR2 reads FQGNSA. The V segment lost 5 bases and the J segment 5 bases; nucleotides outside the gene matches: 6. The CDR3 is 14 amino acids. The CDR3 DNA is TGTGCCAGCAGCCGCATAGCGGGGGTGGAGACCCAGTACTTC. Its translation: CASSRIAGVETQYF.

Note on this clone: Other DNA sequences in this sample translate to the same CDR3. The chain has TRBV5-4 and TRBJ1-2, with a possible D match to TRBD1 (5 bases). The germline V and J ends were trimmed by 0 bases and 2 bases, with 8 bases remaining between them. The germline V gene has CDR1 SGHNT and CDR2 YYREEE (reference sequence). This CDR3 contains 14 residues. Written as DNA, the CDR3 is TGTGCCAGCAGCTTGGGCAGACAGAACTATGGCTACACCTTC. Protein sequence: CASSLGRQNYGYTF.

V gene TRBV23-1 combines with J gene TRBJ1-4, with TRBD1 as a possible D gene (5 bases). TRBV23-1 is annotated as an ORF whose role is uncertain. The CDR3 is 16 amino acids. The V end lost 7 bases, the J end lost 8 bases, and 23 bases lay between the germline ends. The CDR3 nucleotides are TGCGCCAGCAATCTAGTCGAGCGGGGCAATACGGAAAAACTGTTTTTT. It encodes CASNLVERGNTEKLFF.

The chain carries TRBV29-1 and TRBJ1-1, with D unresolved. Germline V gene lookup returns CDR1 SQVTM and CDR2 ANQGSEA. V lost 5 bases to trimming and J lost 3 bases, with 4 bases between them. CDR3 length: 10 residues. CDR3 loop: CSVLDTEAFF. CDR3 nucleotides: TGCAGCGTTTTAGACACTGAAGCTTTCTTT.

The chain is built from TRBV18 and TRBJ1-5; D is possibly TRBD1 (5 bases). Per germline, CDR1 KGHSH and CDR2 LQKENI. Trimming removed 4 bases at V and 1 base at J, with 8 bases between. The CDR3 is 14 residues long. The CDR3 DNA sequence: TGTGCCAGCTCACAGGGGTTGAGCAATCAGCCCCAGCATTTT. This sequence encodes CASSQGLSNQPQHF.

J is TRBJ2-7 and V is TRBV6-5; D ambiguous. Germline V gene sequence: CDR1 MNHEY, CDR2 SVGAGI. The ends were cut back, 6 bases at V and 0 bases at J, with 15 bases in the middle. This CDR3 has 15 residues. Here the CDR3 reads CASSVGSTPSYEQYF. CDR3 nucleotides: TGTGCCAGCAGCGTGGGTTCGACCCCCTCCTACGAGCAGTACTTC.

This chain links TRBV20-1 with TRBJ1-1, with TRBD1 as a possible D gene (6 bases). This CDR3 region has 11 residues. The germline V gene encodes CDR1 DFQATT and CDR2 SNEGSKA (reference sequence). V was clipped by 3 bases and J by 5 bases, with 7 bases between them. DNA of the CDR3: TGCAGTGCTAGCAGGGGAACTGAAGCTTTCTTT. This codes for CSASRGTEAFF.

The chain recombines TRBV6-2 or TRBV6-3 with TRBJ2-5; no firm D call. V dropped 5 bases and J dropped 8 bases, with 9 bases sitting between them. Germline V gives CDR1 MNHEY, CDR2 SVGEGT. The CDR3 spans 11 residues. CDR3: CASSPQFTQYF. The CDR3 DNA sequence: TGTGCCAGCAGTCCCCAGTTTACCCAGTACTTC.

This clone was counted only a few times. The chain carries TRBV10-1 and TRBJ2-1; 7 bases align to TRBD2. CDR1 is WNHNN, CDR2 SYGVQD, per germline (reference sequence). The V and J ends lost 2 bases and 5 bases, in that order; junction bases with no gene match: 3. The CDR3 is 14 residues long. The CDR3 spells CASSEGGENNEQFF. The CDR3 DNA follows: TGCGCCAGCAGTGAGGGGGGGGAAAACAATGAGCAGTTCTTC.